The rows below give T cell receptor beta chains drawn from one sample of a study of control samples from healthy donors and cancer patients. Clones were sequenced by immunoSEQ multiplex PCR, and TCRdb holds only the in-frame ones, with some missing. This sample has roughly 130,000 clones, with approximately 91% found just once. Source material: blood. Source of these receptors: a man between 45 and 60 years old in good health. CDR3s include the opening cysteine and the closing phenylalanine or tryptophan. The D gene is left open where the match is weak. Clone size is not always given. Where it is, it says once, few, many or a class for expanded clones.

TRBJ2-2 TRBV30 NA NA TGTGCCTGGAGTGGCACCGGGGAGCTGTTTTTT CAWSGTGELFF
TRBJ1-1 TRBV2 NA NA TGTGCCAGCAGTGATCCTAGGGTCAACACTGAAGCTTTCTTT CASSDPRVNTEAFF
TRBJ2-6 TRBV27 NA NA TGTGCCAGCAGTCAAACTATCGGACGGATCTCTGGGGCCAACGTCCTGACTTTC CASSQTIGRISGANVLTF
TRBJ1-4 TRBV5-1 NA NA TGCGCCAGCAGCTCCCGGCCCGAGGGGGAAAAACTGTTTTTT CASSSRPEGEKLFF
TRBJ2-7 TRBV2 once TRBD1 TGTGCCAGCAGTGCGGGACAGAGAGGGACCTACGAGCAGTACTTC CASSAGQRGTYEQYF
TRBJ2-1 TRBV7-9 NA NA TGTGCCAGCAGCTTGGGCGGAGACTCTTTCGATGAGCAGTTCTTC CASSLGGDSFDEQFF
TRBJ2-7 TRBV27 NA NA TGTGCCAGCAGTCTTAGAGGGACGAGTGGGGAGCAGTACTTC CASSLRGTSGEQYF
TRBJ2-1 TRBV7-9 once NA TGTGCCAGCAGCCCACAGGACAGTTACAATGAGCAGTTCTTC CASSPQDSYNEQFF
TRBJ1-2 TRBV5-4 few NA TGTGCCAGCAGCAACTCCTATGGCTACACCTTC CASSNSYGYTF
TRBJ2-1 TRBV7-8 NA TRBD2 TGTGCCAGCCGCTTCTTTCCGGGGGGGGCCTACAATGAGCAGTTCTTC CASRFFPGGAYNEQFF
TRBJ1-2 TRBV18 NA NA TGTGCCAGCTCACAGCCCTCCGGCAGGAGCAACTATGGCTACACCTTC CASSQPSGRSNYGYTF
TRBJ1-2 TRBV6-5 NA NA TGTGCCAGCAGCAGAGCTGCCGGGACAACCTATGGCTACACCTTC CASSRAAGTTYGYTF
TRBJ1-6 TRBV5-8 NA TRBD1 TGTGCCAGCAGCTTGTTGACAGGGAATTCACCCCTCCACTTT CASSLLTGNSPLHF
TRBJ2-7 TRBV4-1 once TRBD2 TGCGCCAGCAGCCAAGAGATGCGGGGGGGGCTGAACGAGCAGTACTTC CASSQEMRGGLNEQYF
TRBJ2-3 TRBV2 NA NA TGTGCCAGCAGTGAGCTGTCAGGGGTCGGCACAGATACGCAGTATTTT CASSELSGVGTDTQYF
TRBJ2-1 TRBV10-1 NA TRBD2 TGCGCCAGCAGTGAGTCTCGGCTAGCGGGGGATGCCTCCTACAATGAGCAGTTCTTC CASSESRLAGDASYNEQFF
TRBJ2-1 TRBV12-3/TRBV12-4 NA NA TGTGCCAGCAGTTTAGGGGATGAGCAGTTCTTC CASSLGDEQFF
TRBJ2-1 TRBV6-1 NA NA TGTGCCAGCAGTGGACGGGGGGCCCTCAGCGCCAATGAGCAGTTCTTC CASSGRGALSANEQFF
TRBJ1-4 TRBV19 NA NA TGTGCCAGTAGTATTCTGGGGCCTAATGAAAAACTGTTTTTT CASSILGPNEKLFF
TRBJ1-4 TRBV29-1 NA TRBD1 TGCAGCGTTGGAGGGGGCGCAGGAGAAAAACTGTTTTTT CSVGGGAGEKLFF
TRBJ1-5 TRBV30 NA NA TGTGCCTGGAGGCTGGCCGGGACATCCCTCAATCAGCCCCAGCATTTT CAWRLAGTSLNQPQHF
TRBJ2-7 TRBV6-4 NA TRBD2 TGTGCCAGCAGTGACAGGGCAGCGGGGCTATACGAGCAGTACTTC CASSDRAAGLYEQYF
TRBJ2-2 TRBV5-1 NA NA TGCGCCAGCAGCCCCGGAGGAGGGCCCACCGGGGAGCTGTTTTTT CASSPGGGPTGELFF
TRBJ1-1 TRBV5-1 NA NA TGCGCCAGCAGCCCGCGTGGGGCCGTGAACACTGAAGCTTTCTTT CASSPRGAVNTEAFF
TRBJ2-3 TRBV28 NA NA TGTGCCAGCAGTTTAGGAGGAGACGGCACAGATACGCAGTATTTT CASSLGGDGTDTQYF
TRBJ2-7 TRBV5-8 NA TRBD1 TGTGCCAGCAGCTCGGACAGGACGGATCTCTACGAGCAGTACTTC CASSSDRTDLYEQYF
TRBJ2-3 TRBV2 NA TRBD1 TGTGCCAGCTCCCCGGGAAGGGGGCGCCAAGATACGCAGTATTTT CASSPGRGRQDTQYF
TRBJ1-2 TRBV29-1 NA NA TGCAGCGTTGGGGACCGCTATGGCTACACCTTC CSVGDRYGYTF
TRBJ2-7 TRBV10-3 NA TRBD2 TGTGCCATTCTAGCGGGGGCCACCTACGAGCAGTACTTC CAILAGATYEQYF
TRBJ2-3 TRBV18 NA TRBD2 TGTGCCAGCTCACCACCGTCCGTTAGCGGGGGGGCAGGTGCAGATACGCAGTATTTT CASSPPSVSGGAGADTQYF
TRBJ2-5 TRBV12-3/TRBV12-4 NA NA TGTGCCAGCAGTCTTACCGAAAAAGAGACCCAGTACTTC CASSLTEKETQYF
TRBJ2-7 TRBV7-2 NA TRBD2 TGTGCCAGCAGCCTGCGCTACAAGACTAGCGGGGCCTCCTACGAGCAGTACTTC CASSLRYKTSGASYEQYF
TRBJ2-3 TRBV18 NA NA TGTGCCAGCTCACAAAGGGGGTCTCGAGAGCCGAGCACAGATACGCAGTATTTT CASSQRGSREPSTDTQYF
TRBJ2-7 TRBV7-6 once NA TGTGCCAGCAGCTTAGGGGGTCGGCGGTACGAGCAGTACTTC CASSLGGRRYEQYF
TRBJ2-7 TRBV11-2 NA NA TGTGCCAGCAGCTTCAGTACAGGGCAGGGAGAGCAGTACTTC CASSFSTGQGEQYF
TRBJ1-5 TRBV4-1 few NA TGCGCCAGCAGCCAAGATCCAGGAGACGATCCCAATCAGCCCCAGCATTTT CASSQDPGDDPNQPQHF
TRBJ1-1 TRBV11-2 NA NA TGTGCCAGCAGCACGCGGACCAGAGAAAAAGCTTTCTTT CASSTRTREKAFF
TRBJ2-2 TRBV24-1 NA NA TGTGCCACCAGTGATTTGAGCCAGGGGACCGGGGAGCTGTTTTTT CATSDLSQGTGELFF
TRBJ2-1 TRBV5-6 NA TRBD1 TGTGCCAGCAGCTACCAGACAGGGTACAATGAGCAGTTCTTC CASSYQTGYNEQFF
TRBJ2-7 TRBV28 NA NA TGTGCCAGCAGTCCCGCCGGGGATTATTCCTACGAGCAGTACTTC CASSPAGDYSYEQYF
TRBJ1-2 TRBV6-1 NA NA TGTGCCAGCAGTGAACCCCGGTGGACCCCTCTCTACACCTTC CASSEPRWTPLYTF
TRBJ1-6 TRBV3-1/TRBV3-2 NA NA TGTGCCAGCAGCCAAGGCGTCCAGGGTAATTCACCCCTCCACTTT CASSQGVQGNSPLHF
TRBJ1-6 TRBV11-2 NA NA TGTGCCAGCAGCTTAGATGGGTATAGTTCCTATAATTCACCCCTCCACTTT CASSLDGYSSYNSPLHF
TRBJ2-2 TRBV27 NA NA TGTGCCAGCAGTCAAGGCGGGCGTCTAGTTTTAACCGGGGAGCTGTTTTTT CASSQGGRLVLTGELFF
TRBJ2-3 TRBV11-2 once NA TGTGCCAGCAGCCGAGGGGGGCATACGCAGTATTTT CASSRGGHTQYF
TRBJ1-1 TRBV6-4 NA TRBD1 TGTGCCAGCGCCGAGAACGGACAGGGCTCTACTGAAGCTTTCTTT CASAENGQGSTEAFF
TRBJ2-7 TRBV20-1 NA NA TGCAGTGCTAGCCAAGGGAACGAGCAGTACTTC CSASQGNEQYF
TRBJ2-3 TRBV5-1 NA TRBD1 TGCGCCAGCAGCCAGGGGACAGGGGGTATGGATACGCAGTATTTT CASSQGTGGMDTQYF
TRBJ1-4 TRBV2 NA TRBD1 TGTGCCAGCAGAAGATTTAAACCGGGACAGGGAAGGGGACATGAAAAACTGTTTTTT CASRRFKPGQGRGHEKLFF
TRBJ2-2 TRBV27 NA NA TGTGCCAGCAGTTCGGTACCCAGGGGAACCGGGGAGCTGTTTTTT CASSSVPRGTGELFF
TRBJ1-1 TRBV28 once TRBD1 TGTGCCAGCAGTTTCGCGGACAGGGGGGAAGGGGACACTGAAGCTTTCTTT CASSFADRGEGDTEAFF
TRBJ2-1 TRBV5-4 NA NA TGTGCCAGCAGCTTGAGGGCAGTGGAGCAGTTCTTC CASSLRAVEQFF
TRBJ1-6 TRBV28 NA NA TGTGCCAGCAGTTTTAGCGGCTCCTATAATTCACCCCTCCACTTT CASSFSGSYNSPLHF
TRBJ1-2 TRBV5-4 NA TRBD1 TGTGCCAGCAGCGGACAGGGAGGGCAGTATGGCTACACCTTC CASSGQGGQYGYTF
TRBJ2-1 TRBV10-3 once NA TGTGCCATCAGCCTTCAAGATAATGAGCAGTTCTTC CAISLQDNEQFF